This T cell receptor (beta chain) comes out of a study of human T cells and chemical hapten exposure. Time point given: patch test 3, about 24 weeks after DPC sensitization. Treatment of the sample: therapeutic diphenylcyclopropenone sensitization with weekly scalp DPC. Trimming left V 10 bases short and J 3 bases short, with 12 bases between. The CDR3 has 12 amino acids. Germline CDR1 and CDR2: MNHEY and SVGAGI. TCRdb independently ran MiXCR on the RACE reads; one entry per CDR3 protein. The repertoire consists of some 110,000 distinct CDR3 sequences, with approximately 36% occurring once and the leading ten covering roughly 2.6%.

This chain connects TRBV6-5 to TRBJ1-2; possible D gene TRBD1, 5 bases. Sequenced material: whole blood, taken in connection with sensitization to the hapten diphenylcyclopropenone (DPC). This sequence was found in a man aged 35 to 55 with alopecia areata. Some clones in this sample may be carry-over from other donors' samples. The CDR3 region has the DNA TGTGCCATCGGGACCGTGGACTATGGCTACACCTTC. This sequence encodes CAIGTVDYGYTF.